This T cell receptor (beta chain) was profiled in a study of CD4 and CD8 cells across lung adenocarcinoma regions. Trimming took 7 bases from V and 7 from J, leaving 10 bases between them. This CDR3 has 12 amino acids. TCRdb called the PCR reads again in MiXCR, with one record for every CDR3 protein. Of approximately 19,000 distinct CDR3 sequences listed, 50% are singletons. Donors had localized lung adenocarcinoma, a non-small cell lung cancer. The clonotype was recovered from a male donor with lung adenocarcinoma. The CD4 and CD8 labels of this study may be unreliable. Sample: CD8+ T cells from the margin of a lung tumor. The chain couples TRBV12-3 or TRBV12-4 to TRBJ2-2; D ambiguous. The CDR3 nucleotides are TGTGCCAGCACCCCTTTTGTCGGGGAGCTGTTTTTT. Protein sequence: CASTPFVGELFF.